Shown below are 24 T cell receptor beta chains from a single sample sequenced in a study of graft-versus-host responses after intestinal transplantation. These receptors' antigens are unknown. TCRdb's copy holds only in-frame clones and misses some; the assay was immunoSEQ multiplex PCR. The sample shows 90,000 to 150,000 clones, approximately 92% of them seen only once. This specimen was unstimulated CD4+ T cells sorted from spleen or lymph node cells, taken before intestinal transplant. These TCRs come from a human donor who received an intestinal transplant.

The CDR3 DNA follows: TGTGCCAGCTCATCCTCGACGGTAGGGGCATACGAGCAGTACTTC. Encoded protein: CASSSSTVGAYEQYF. The genes are TRBV18 and TRBJ2-7, with D possibly TRBD1 on 5 matching bases. Germline CDR1 KGHSH, CDR2 LQKENI. This CDR3 region has 15 residues. Trimming removed 5 bases at V and 4 bases at J, with 18 bases between.

This chain connects TRBV7-9 to TRBJ2-1; tentatively, D is TRBD2 (6 bases). With 1 base removed from V and 10 bases from J, the gap between germline ends came to 23 bases. Germline lookup yields CDR1 SEHNR and CDR2 FQNEAQ (reference sequence). This CDR3 spans 17 amino acids. In nucleotides, the CDR3 is TGTGCCAGCAGCTTAGGTTCGAATAGCGGATCTTTTAAGGAGCAGTTCTTC. Translated: CASSLGSNSGSFKEQFF.

The rearrangement links TRBV28 to TRBJ2-1, with TRBD2 as a possible D gene (5 bases). The CDR3 extends over 15 amino acids. V gave up 6 bases and J gave up 0 bases, with 12 bases separating them. Germline CDR1 MDHEN, CDR2 SYDVKM. The CDR3 sequence is CASSLQRPSYNEQFF. The CDR3 DNA sequence: TGTGCCAGCAGCCTGCAGCGGCCCTCCTACAATGAGCAGTTCTTC.

The chain employs TRBV7-3 and TRBJ2-7; 12 bases map to TRBD2. Losses at the gene ends were 0 bases for V and 0 bases for J; bases not matched to a gene: 9. This CDR3 spans 19 amino acids. Germline V gene data show CDR1 as SGHTA and CDR2 as FQGTGA. The DNA for the CDR3 is TGTGCCAGCAGCTTAACCCCTAGCGGGAGGGCCCCACTCTCCTACGAGCAGTACTTC. It encodes CASSLTPSGRAPLSYEQYF.

This CDR3 is CASSLIAGGLGYGYTF. The CDR3 DNA reads TGTGCCAGCAGTTTAATCGCAGGGGGCTTGGGCTATGGCTACACCTTC. This chain joins TRBV27 and TRBJ1-2; 8 bases agree with TRBD1. Germline assignment: CDR1 MNHEY and CDR2 SMNVEV (reference sequence). The CDR3 spans 16 residues. The V and J ends lost 2 bases and 4 bases, in that order; junction bases with no gene match: 9.

This chain uses TRBV11-2 with TRBJ2-3; 9 positions agree with TRBD2. The ends lost 6 bases at V and 3 bases at J; junction bases unmatched: 10. The germline V gene encodes CDR1 SGHAT and CDR2 FQNNGV. The CDR3 is 16 residues long. CDR3 DNA: TGTGCCAGCAGACCCATAGCGGGAGCGGGGACAGATACGCAGTATTTT. Protein product: CASRPIAGAGTDTQYF.

The chain uses TRBV5-1 and TRBJ2-1; D may be TRBD2 (6 bases). V was cut by 4 bases and J by 5 bases, with 10 bases left in between. Germline CDR1 and CDR2: SGHRS and YFSETQ. This CDR3 has 13 residues. This CDR3 is CASSPSGHNEQFF. The CDR3, as DNA: TGCGCCAGCAGCCCAAGCGGGCACAATGAGCAGTTCTTC.

The chain combines TRBV18 with TRBJ1-1; D is unclear. CDR3 length: 17 residues. V gave up 2 bases and J gave up 1 base, with 17 bases separating them. Germline-derived CDR1 and CDR2 are KGHSH and LQKENI. The CDR3 nucleotides are TGTGCCAGCTCACCAATTTTTTGGGGAGGAGGGAACACTGAAGCTTTCTTT. This gives the protein CASSPIFWGGGNTEAFF.

The chain couples TRBV6-5 to TRBJ2-7; D is uncertain. The V end lost 6 bases, the J end lost 0 bases, and 12 bases lay between the germline ends. This CDR3 is built from 14 residues. Looked up from germline, CDR1 is MNHEY and CDR2 is SVGAGI. DNA of the CDR3: TGTGCCAGCAGCCGAGGACCGAGCTCCTACGAGCAGTACTTC. Residues: CASSRGPSSYEQYF.

The CDR3 sequence is CASSLNLNRGRSYEQYF. For the CDR3, the DNA is TGCGCCAGCAGCTTGAATTTGAATCGGGGCAGAAGCTACGAGCAGTACTTC. The chain links TRBV5-1 to TRBJ2-7; D possibly uses TRBD1 or TRBD2 (5 bases each). Trimming took 1 base from V and 3 from J, leaving 20 bases between them. CDR3 length: 17 amino acids. Germline V gene data show CDR1 as SGHRS and CDR2 as YFSETQ.

The V and J genes are TRBV5-1 and TRBJ2-5, with D maybe TRBD1 (5 bases). CDR3 size: 15 residues. The V gene lost 0 bases and the J gene lost 4 bases, with 13 bases spanning the gap. Per the germline V gene, CDR1 is SGHRS and CDR2 is YFSETQ. CDR3 in amino acids: CASSLAAGIGETQYF. The CDR3, as DNA: TGCGCCAGCAGCTTGGCGGCAGGGATAGGAGAGACCCAGTACTTC.

This clone was recorded only once. V usage is TRBV2 and J usage is TRBJ2-3; D could derive from TRBD1 or TRBD2 (6 bases each). Trimming stripped 5 bases from V and 7 bases from J, with 13 bases between. This CDR3 spans 13 amino acids. Germline CDR1 SNHLY, CDR2 FYNNEI. CDR3 in amino acids: CASSLTGANTQYF. The CDR3, as DNA: TGTGCCAGCAGTCTAACGGGGGCAAATACGCAGTATTTT.

The sample holds one count of this clone. The chain has TRBV10-3 and TRBJ1-2, with D possibly matching TRBD1 (5 bases). Per germline, CDR1 ENHRY and CDR2 SYGVKD. The CDR3 loop spans 12 amino acids. Deletions cut 6 bases from V and 4 bases from J, with 9 bases between. The CDR3 is CAIRTDTYGYTF. CDR3 sequence (DNA): TGTGCCATCAGGACGGACACCTATGGCTACACCTTC.

This chain links TRBV7-8 with TRBJ2-7; possibly TRBD1 or TRBD2 for D (5 bases each). Germline CDR1 reads SGHVS; CDR2 reads FQNEAQ. V gave up 2 bases and J gave up 6 bases, with 14 bases separating them. The CDR3 is made up of 14 amino acids. The CDR3 region has the DNA TGTGCCAGCAGCTTACCCGGGGCTGGCAGCGAGCAGTACTTC. It encodes CASSLPGAGSEQYF.

This chain links TRBV7-9 with TRBJ2-5, with a possible D match to TRBD2 (6 bases). TRBJ2-7 explains the end of the DNA better; the J call may be wrong. The germline CDR1 and CDR2 sequences are SEHNR and FQNEAQ (reference sequence). The CDR3 spans 16 residues. CDR3 sequence: CASSFNGVAENYEQYF. The DNA for the CDR3 is TGTGCCAGCAGCTTTAATGGTGTAGCGGAAAATTACGAGCAGTACTTC.

The chain carries TRBV12-5 and TRBJ2-1; 7 nucleotides line up with TRBD1. Losses at the gene ends were 1 base for V and 2 bases for J; bases not matched to a gene: 11. CDR1 LGHNT and CDR2 FRNRAP come from the germline V gene. The CDR3 spans 18 residues. The CDR3 is CASGLANKTGKTYNEQFF. CDR3 bases: TGTGCTAGTGGTTTGGCAAATAAGACAGGGAAAACCTACAATGAGCAGTTCTTC. Looking up the rest from reference TRBV12-5 and TRBJ2-1 gives the full variable domain: DARVTQTPRHKVTEMGQEVTMRCQPILGHNTVFWYRQTMMQGLELLAYFRNRAPLDDSGMPKDRFSAEMPDATLATLKIQPSEPRDSAVYFCASGLANKTGKTYNEQFFGPGTRLTVL.

The chain employs TRBV28 and TRBJ2-7; 7 bases align to TRBD1. V shed 6 bases, J shed 7 bases, and the junction held 12 bases outside the gene matches. This CDR3 spans 14 amino acids. Germline CDR1 MDHEN, CDR2 SYDVKM. CDR3 DNA sequence: TGTGCCAGCAGGGTCGACCCAGGGACAGAAGAGCAGTACTTC. It specifies CASRVDPGTEEQYF.

This clone was recorded only once. The chain is built from TRBV5-1 and TRBJ2-7; the D call may be TRBD1 or TRBD2 (5 bases each). Trimming removed 4 bases from V and 2 bases from J, with 19 bases in between. The CDR3 is 16 residues long. Germline loops: CDR1 SGHRS, CDR2 YFSETQ. CDR3 DNA sequence: TGCGCCAGCAGCCGATCGGTGGGGGTAACAACCTACGAGCAGTACTTC. Amino acid sequence: CASSRSVGVTTYEQYF.

This clone was picked up one time. This sequence joins TRBV7-8 and TRBJ1-3; D is undetermined. CDR1 is SGHVS, CDR2 FQNEAQ, per germline. The ends were cut back, 1 base at V and 5 bases at J, with 15 bases in the middle. The CDR3 extends over 16 amino acids. In nucleotides, the CDR3 is TGTGCCAGCAGCTTAGAGTTCAATAAGGGAAGAAACACCATATATTTT. Its translation: CASSLEFNKGRNTIYF.

The gene calls are TRBV27 and TRBJ1-1, with D unresolved. Germline CDR1 is MNHEY and CDR2 is SMNVEV (reference sequence). The CDR3 is 18 residues long. V shed 2 bases and J shed 1 base, with 20 bases lying between them. The CDR3, as DNA: TGTGCCAGCAGTTTAGGCCCCGCCGGGCGGGTGAGGAACACTGAAGCTTTCTTT. Its protein product is CASSLGPAGRVRNTEAFF.

This chain uses TRBV6-5 with TRBJ1-3; the D gene is possibly TRBD1 (6 bases). The germline CDR1 and CDR2 sequences are MNHEY and SVGAGI. The CDR3 is made up of 15 amino acids. Between the trimmed V and J ends, which lost 6 bases and 2 bases, there was a span of 14 bases. The CDR3 sequence is CASSMDSYTGNTIYF. In DNA form, the CDR3 reads TGTGCCAGCAGCATGGACAGCTACACTGGAAACACCATATATTTT.

The rearrangement joins TRBV6-5 to TRBJ2-7; the D gene is possibly TRBD1 (6 bases). This CDR3 is 15 amino acids long. Per the germline V gene, CDR1 is MNHEY and CDR2 is SVGAGI. The V end lost 0 bases, the J end lost 2 bases, and 11 bases lay between the germline ends. The CDR3: CASSYSSGDPYEQYF. In DNA, the CDR3 is TGTGCCAGCAGTTACTCGTCAGGGGACCCCTACGAGCAGTACTTC.

This chain links TRBV12-1 with TRBJ1-2; no DNA check was done on the table's D call, TRBD1. TRBV12-1 is marked as a pseudogene. CDR3 length: 14 amino acids. CDR3 DNA: TGTGCCAGCAGCCCAATGACAGGGGAGGGTGGCTACACCTTC. It specifies CASSPMTGEGGYTF.

J is TRBJ2-7 and V is TRBV10-1, with 11 bases matching TRBD2. V shed 5 bases, J shed 6 bases, and the junction held 6 bases outside the gene matches. The CDR3 loop spans 14 amino acids. Per the germline V gene, CDR1 is WNHNN and CDR2 is SYGVQD (reference sequence). CDR3 sequence reads: CASSKGTSGSEQYF. CDR3 bases: TGCGCCAGCAGTAAAGGGACTAGCGGAAGCGAGCAGTACTTC.